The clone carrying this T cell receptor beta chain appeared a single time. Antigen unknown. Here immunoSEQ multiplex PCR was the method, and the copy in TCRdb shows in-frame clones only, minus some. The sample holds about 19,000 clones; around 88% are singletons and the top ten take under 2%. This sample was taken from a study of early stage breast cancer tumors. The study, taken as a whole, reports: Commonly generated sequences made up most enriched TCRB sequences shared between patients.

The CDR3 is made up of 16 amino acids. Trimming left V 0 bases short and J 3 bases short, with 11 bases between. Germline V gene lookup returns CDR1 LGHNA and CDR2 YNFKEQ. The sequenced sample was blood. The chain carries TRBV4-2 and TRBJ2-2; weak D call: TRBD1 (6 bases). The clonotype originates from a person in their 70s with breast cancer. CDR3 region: CASSQDWAGDTGELFF. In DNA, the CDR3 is TGTGCCAGCAGCCAAGATTGGGCAGGGGACACCGGGGAGCTGTTTTTT.